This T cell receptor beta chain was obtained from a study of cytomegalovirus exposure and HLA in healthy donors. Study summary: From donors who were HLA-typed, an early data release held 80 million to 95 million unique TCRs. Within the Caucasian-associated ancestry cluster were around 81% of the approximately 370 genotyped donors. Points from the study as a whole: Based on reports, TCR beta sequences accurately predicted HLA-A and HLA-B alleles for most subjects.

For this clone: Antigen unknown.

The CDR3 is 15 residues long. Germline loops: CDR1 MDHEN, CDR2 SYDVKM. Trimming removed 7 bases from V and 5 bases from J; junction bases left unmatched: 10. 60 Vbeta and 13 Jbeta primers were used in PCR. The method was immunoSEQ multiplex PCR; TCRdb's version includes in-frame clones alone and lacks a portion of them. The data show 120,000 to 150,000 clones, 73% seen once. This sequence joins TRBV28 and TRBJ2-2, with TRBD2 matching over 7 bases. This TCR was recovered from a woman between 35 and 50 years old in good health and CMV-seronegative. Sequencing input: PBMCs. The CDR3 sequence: CASMYGGGWTGELFF. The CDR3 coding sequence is TGTGCCAGCATGTATGGCGGGGGTTGGACCGGGGAGCTGTTTTTT.